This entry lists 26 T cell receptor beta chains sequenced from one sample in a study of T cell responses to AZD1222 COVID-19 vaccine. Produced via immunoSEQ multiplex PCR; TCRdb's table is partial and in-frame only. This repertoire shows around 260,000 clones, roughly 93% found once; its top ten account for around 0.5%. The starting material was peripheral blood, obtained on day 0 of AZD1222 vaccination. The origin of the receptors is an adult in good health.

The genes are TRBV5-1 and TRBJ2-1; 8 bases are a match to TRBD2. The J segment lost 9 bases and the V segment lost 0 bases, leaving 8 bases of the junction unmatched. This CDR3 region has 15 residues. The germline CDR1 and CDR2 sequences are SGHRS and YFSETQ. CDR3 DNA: TGCGCCAGCAGCTTGGTTTCGGGGGGGCCGGTTGAGCAGTTCTTC. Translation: CASSLVSGGPVEQFF.

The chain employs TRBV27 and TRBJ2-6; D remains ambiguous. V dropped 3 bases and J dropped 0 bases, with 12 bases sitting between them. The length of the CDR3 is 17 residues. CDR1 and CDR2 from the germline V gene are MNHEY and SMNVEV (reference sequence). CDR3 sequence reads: CASSFRGPNSGANVLTF. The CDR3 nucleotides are TGTGCCAGCAGTTTCCGAGGACCGAACTCTGGGGCCAACGTCCTGACTTTC.

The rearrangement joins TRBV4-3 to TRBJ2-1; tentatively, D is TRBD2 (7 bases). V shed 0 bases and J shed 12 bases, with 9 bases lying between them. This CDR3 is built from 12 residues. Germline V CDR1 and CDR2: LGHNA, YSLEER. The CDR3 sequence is CASSQDRGGQFF. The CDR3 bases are TGCGCCAGCAGCCAAGATAGGGGGGGGCAGTTCTTC.

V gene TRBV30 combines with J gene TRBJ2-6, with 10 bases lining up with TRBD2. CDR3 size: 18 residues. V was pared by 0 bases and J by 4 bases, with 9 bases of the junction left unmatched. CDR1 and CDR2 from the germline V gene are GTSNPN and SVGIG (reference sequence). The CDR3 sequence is CAWSVMLAGVGGANVLTF. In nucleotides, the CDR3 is TGTGCCTGGAGTGTAATGCTAGCGGGAGTGGGCGGGGCCAACGTCCTGACTTTC.

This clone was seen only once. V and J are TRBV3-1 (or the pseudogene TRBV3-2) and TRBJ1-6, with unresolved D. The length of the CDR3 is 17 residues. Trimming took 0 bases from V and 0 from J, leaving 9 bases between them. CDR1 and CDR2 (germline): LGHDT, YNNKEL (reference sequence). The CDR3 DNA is TGTGCCAGCAGCCAAGAGGCTGGCAGCTCCTATAATTCACCCCTCCACTTT. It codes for CASSQEAGSSYNSPLHF.

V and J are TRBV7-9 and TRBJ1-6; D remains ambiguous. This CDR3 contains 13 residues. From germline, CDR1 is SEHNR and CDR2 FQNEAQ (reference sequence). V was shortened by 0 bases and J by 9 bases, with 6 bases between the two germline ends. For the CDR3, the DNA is TGTGCCAGCAGCTTAGCGACATCTTCACCCCTCCACTTT. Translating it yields CASSLATSSPLHF.

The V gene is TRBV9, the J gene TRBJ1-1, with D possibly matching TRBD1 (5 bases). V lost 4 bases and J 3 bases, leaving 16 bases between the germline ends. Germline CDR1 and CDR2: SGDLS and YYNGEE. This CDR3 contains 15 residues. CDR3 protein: CASSSREGLYTEAFF. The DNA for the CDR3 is TGTGCCAGCAGCTCTAGGGAGGGACTTTACACTGAAGCTTTCTTT. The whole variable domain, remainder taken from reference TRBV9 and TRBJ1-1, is DSGVTQTPKHLITATGQRVTLRCSPRSGDLSVYWYQQSLDQGLQFLIQYYNGEERAKGNILERFSAQQFPDLHSELNLSSLELGDSALYFCASSSREGLYTEAFFGQGTRLTVV.

The CDR3 DNA reads as TGTGCCAGCAGCTTGGAGTGGGGACAGGGGGGCAATGAGCAGTTCTTC. Residues: CASSLEWGQGGNEQFF. J is TRBJ2-1 and V is TRBV5-5, with 11 bases that match TRBD1. The CDR3 has 16 amino acids. J was trimmed by 6 bases and V by 0 bases; bases with no gene match: 5. The germline V gene encodes CDR1 SGHKS and CDR2 YYEKEE (reference sequence). Full variable domain (rest looked up from reference TRBV5-5 and TRBJ2-1): DAGVTQSPTHLIKTRGQQVTLRCSPISGHKSVSWYQQVLGQGPQFIFQYYEKEERGRGNFPDRFSARQFPNYSSELNVNALLLGDSALYLCASSLEWGQGGNEQFFGPGTRLTVL.

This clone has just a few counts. CDR3 region: CASSQPGGYGNTIYF. The CDR3 bases are TGTGCCAGCAGCCAACCAGGGGGCTATGGAAACACCATATATTTT. The chain is built from TRBV7-2 and TRBJ1-3; TRBD1 matches 8 bases. V trimming: 5 bases; J trimming: 3 bases; junction bases outside the gene matches: 6. The CDR3 is 15 residues long. CDR1 is SGHTA and CDR2 is FQGNSA in the germline V gene.

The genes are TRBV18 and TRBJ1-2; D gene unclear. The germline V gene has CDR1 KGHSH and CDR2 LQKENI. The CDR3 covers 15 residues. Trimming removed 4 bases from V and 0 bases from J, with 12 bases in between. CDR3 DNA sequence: TGTGCCAGCTCACTGAGGACGGCGACTAACTATGGCTACACCTTC. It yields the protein CASSLRTATNYGYTF. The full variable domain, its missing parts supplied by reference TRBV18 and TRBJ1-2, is NAGVMQNPRHLVRRRGQEARLRCSPMKGHSHVYWYRQLPEEGLKFMVYLQKENIIDESGMPKERFSAEFPKEGPSILRIQQVVRGDSAAYFCASSLRTATNYGYTFGSGTRLTVV.

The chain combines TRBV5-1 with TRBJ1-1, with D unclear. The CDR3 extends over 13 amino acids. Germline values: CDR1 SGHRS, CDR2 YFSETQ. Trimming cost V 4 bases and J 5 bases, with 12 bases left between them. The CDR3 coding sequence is TGCGCCAGCAGCATGAGGGATCGGACTGAAGCTTTCTTT. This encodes CASSMRDRTEAFF.

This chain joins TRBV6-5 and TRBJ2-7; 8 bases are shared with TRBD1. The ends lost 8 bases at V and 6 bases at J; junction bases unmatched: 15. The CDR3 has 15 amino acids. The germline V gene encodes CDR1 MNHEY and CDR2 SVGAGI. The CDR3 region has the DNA TGTGCCAGCCTAGACCTACGACAGGGGTTCTCCGAGCAGTACTTC. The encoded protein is CASLDLRQGFSEQYF.

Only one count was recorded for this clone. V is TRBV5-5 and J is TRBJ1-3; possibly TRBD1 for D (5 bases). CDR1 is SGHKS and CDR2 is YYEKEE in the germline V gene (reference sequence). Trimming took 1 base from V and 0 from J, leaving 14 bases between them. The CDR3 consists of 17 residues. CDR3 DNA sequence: TGTGCCAGCAGCTTGACCAGTGACAGCCGCTCTGGAAACACCATATATTTT. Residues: CASSLTSDSRSGNTIYF.

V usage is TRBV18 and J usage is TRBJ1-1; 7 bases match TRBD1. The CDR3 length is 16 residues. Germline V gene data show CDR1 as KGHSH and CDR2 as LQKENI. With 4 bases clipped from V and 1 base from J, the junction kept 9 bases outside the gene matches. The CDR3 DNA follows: TGTGCCAGCTCACAGGGACAGTTGGAGGCGAACACTGAAGCTTTCTTT. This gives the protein CASSQGQLEANTEAFF.

CDR3 in amino acids: CASSHTGQGASGYTF. The DNA for the CDR3 is TGTGCCAGCAGCCATACAGGACAGGGGGCTAGTGGCTACACCTTC. V usage is TRBV4-2 and J usage is TRBJ1-2; 11 bases line up with TRBD1. The CDR3 loop spans 15 amino acids. The germline V gene has CDR1 LGHNA and CDR2 YNFKEQ. J gave up 7 bases and V 3 bases, and 7 bases lay outside the gene matches.

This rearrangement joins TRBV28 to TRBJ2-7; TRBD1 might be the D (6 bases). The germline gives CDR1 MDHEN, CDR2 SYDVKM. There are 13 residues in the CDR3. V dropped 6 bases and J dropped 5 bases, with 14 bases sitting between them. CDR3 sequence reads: CASRTGTNNEQYF. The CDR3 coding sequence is TGTGCCAGCAGGACCGGGACAAACAACGAGCAGTACTTC.

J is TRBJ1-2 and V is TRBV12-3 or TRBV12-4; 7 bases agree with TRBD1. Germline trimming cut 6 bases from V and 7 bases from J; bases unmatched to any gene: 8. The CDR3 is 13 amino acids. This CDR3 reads CASSQDRAGGYTF. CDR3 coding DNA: TGTGCCAGCAGCCAAGACAGGGCTGGTGGCTACACCTTC.

In DNA form, the CDR3 reads TGCAGCGTTGAGGACGGACCCTCCTATGGCTACACCTTC. Amino acids: CSVEDGPSYGYTF. The chain couples TRBV29-1 to TRBJ1-2; D is undetermined. Germline-derived CDR1 and CDR2 are SQVTM and ANQGSEA. This CDR3 spans 13 amino acids. V was shortened by 3 bases and J by 4 bases, with 12 bases between the two germline ends. The variable domain in full, with the rest retrieved from reference TRBV29-1 and TRBJ1-2, is SAVISQKPSRDICQRGTSLTIQCQVDSQVTMMFWYRQQPGQSLTLIATANQGSEATYESGFVIDKFPISRPNLTFSTLTVSNMSPEDSSIYLCSVEDGPSYGYTFGSGTRLTVV.

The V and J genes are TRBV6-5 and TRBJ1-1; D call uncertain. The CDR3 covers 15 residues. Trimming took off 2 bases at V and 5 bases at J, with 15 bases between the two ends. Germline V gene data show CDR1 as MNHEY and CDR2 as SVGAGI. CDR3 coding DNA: TGTGCCAGCAGTTACGATTTGGAGGAATCGACTGAAGCTTTCTTT. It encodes CASSYDLEESTEAFF.

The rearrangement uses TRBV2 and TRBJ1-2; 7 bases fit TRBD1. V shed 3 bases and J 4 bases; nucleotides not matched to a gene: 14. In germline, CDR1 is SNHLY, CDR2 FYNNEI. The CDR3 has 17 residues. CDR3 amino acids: CASSDRGTAVRSYGYTF. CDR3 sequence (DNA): TGTGCCAGCAGTGATCGCGGGACAGCGGTTCGATCCTATGGCTACACCTTC.

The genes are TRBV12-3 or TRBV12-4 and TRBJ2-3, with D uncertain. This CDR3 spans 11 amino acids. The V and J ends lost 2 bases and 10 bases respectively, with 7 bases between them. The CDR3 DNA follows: TGTGCCAGCAGTTTACGGAGTCCGCAGTATTTT. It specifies CASSLRSPQYF.

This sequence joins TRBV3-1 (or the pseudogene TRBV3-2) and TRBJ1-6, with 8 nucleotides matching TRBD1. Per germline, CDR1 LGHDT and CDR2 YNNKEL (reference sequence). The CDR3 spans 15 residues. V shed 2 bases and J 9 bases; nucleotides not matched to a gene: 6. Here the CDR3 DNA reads TGTGCCAGCAGCCAAAACAGGGGGATGAGTTCACCCCTCCACTTT. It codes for CASSQNRGMSSPLHF.

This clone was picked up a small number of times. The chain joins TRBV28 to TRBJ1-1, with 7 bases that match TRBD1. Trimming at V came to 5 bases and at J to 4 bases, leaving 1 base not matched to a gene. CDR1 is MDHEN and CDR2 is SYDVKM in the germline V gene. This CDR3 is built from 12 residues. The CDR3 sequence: CASSQGVTEAFF. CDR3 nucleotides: TGTGCCAGCAGTCAGGGGGTCACTGAAGCTTTCTTT.

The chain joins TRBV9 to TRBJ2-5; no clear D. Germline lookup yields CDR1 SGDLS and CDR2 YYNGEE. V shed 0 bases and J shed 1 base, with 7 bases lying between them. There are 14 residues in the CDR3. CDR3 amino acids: CASSVVGSQETQYF. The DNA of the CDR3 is TGTGCCAGCAGCGTAGTCGGCAGCCAAGAGACCCAGTACTTC.

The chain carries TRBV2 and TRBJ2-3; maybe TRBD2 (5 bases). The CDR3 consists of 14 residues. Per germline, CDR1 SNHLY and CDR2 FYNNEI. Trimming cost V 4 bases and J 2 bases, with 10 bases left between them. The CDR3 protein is CASSAREYTDTQYF. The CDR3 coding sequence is TGTGCCAGCAGTGCTAGGGAGTACACAGATACGCAGTATTTT.

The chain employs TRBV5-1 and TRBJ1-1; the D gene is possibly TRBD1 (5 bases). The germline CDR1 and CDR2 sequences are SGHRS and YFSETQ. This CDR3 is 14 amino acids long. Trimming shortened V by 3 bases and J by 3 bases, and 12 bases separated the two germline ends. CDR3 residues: CASSSLQVDTEAFF. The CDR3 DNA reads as TGCGCCAGCAGCTCATTACAGGTAGACACTGAAGCTTTCTTT.